The 10 T cell receptor beta chains in this list originate from one sample, sequenced in a study of cytomegalovirus exposure and HLA in healthy donors. The PCR employed 60 Vbeta primers together with 13 Jbeta primers. The assay was immunoSEQ multiplex PCR, and TCRdb's table has in-frame clones only and misses some. The table records 100,000 to 120,000 clones, about four fifths of them present only once. The sample taken for sequencing was PBMCs. The receptor set was obtained from a man younger than 40 in good health and CMV-seronegative.

The rearrangement uses TRBV6-1 and TRBJ2-6; D is unclear. Deletions cut 7 bases from V and 4 bases from J, with 11 bases between. The CDR3 runs to 14 residues. Germline loops: CDR1 MNHNS, CDR2 SASEGT. Here the CDR3 reads CASTITAGANVLTF. The CDR3 nucleotides read TGTGCCAGCACTATTACCGCGGGGGCCAACGTCCTGACTTTC.

The genes are TRBV2 and TRBJ2-5; tentative D call: TRBD1 (6 bases). The CDR3 covers 13 residues. V dropped 9 bases and J dropped 3 bases, with 14 bases sitting between them. In germline, CDR1 is SNHLY, CDR2 FYNNEI. The CDR3 sequence: CASQRNREETQYF. DNA of the CDR3: TGTGCCAGTCAACGAAACAGGGAAGAGACCCAGTACTTC.

The rearrangement links TRBV29-1 to TRBJ2-7; D gene ambiguous. Deletions cut 4 bases from V and 4 bases from J, with 14 bases between. This CDR3 is built from 13 residues. Germline CDR1 is SQVTM and CDR2 is ANQGSEA. CDR3 DNA: TGCAGCGTTGGCGGCAAGGTCCGGTACGAGCAGTACTTC. This translates into CSVGGKVRYEQYF.

The rearrangement links TRBV10-3 to TRBJ2-1; 9 bases align to TRBD1. V shed 4 bases, J shed 7 bases, and the junction held 11 bases outside the gene matches. This CDR3 is 16 amino acids long. Per the germline V gene, CDR1 is ENHRY and CDR2 is SYGVKD. The CDR3 reads CAISAGGQGMRNEQFF. The CDR3 DNA sequence: TGTGCCATCAGTGCGGGAGGACAGGGGATGCGGAATGAGCAGTTCTTC.

The rearrangement joins TRBV30 to TRBJ2-7; 8 bases are shared with TRBD1. Germline V gene sequence: CDR1 GTSNPN, CDR2 SVGIG (reference sequence). Trimming cost V 5 bases and J 3 bases; bases outside gene matches: 6. The CDR3 contains 13 residues. Written as DNA, the CDR3 is TGTGCCTGGGGGACAGGCGCGCTCTACGAGCAGTACTTC. This translates into CAWGTGALYEQYF.

This chain links TRBV29-1 with TRBJ2-3; 9 bases are shared with TRBD2. The junction had 27 bases not matched to a gene; V was cut back by 4 bases and J by 4 bases. The CDR3 length is 21 residues. The germline V gene encodes CDR1 SQVTM and CDR2 ANQGSEA. CDR3 sequence (DNA): TGCAGCGTTGTATTGTTGACTAACGAGGGGCGGGAGGGCCTCTCCCCAGATACGCAGTATTTT. Its translation is CSVVLLTNEGREGLSPDTQYF.

The chain is built from TRBV9 and TRBJ2-5; 8 bases are shared with TRBD1. Judging by the DNA end, TRBJ2-7 fits better; the J call may be wrong. This CDR3 spans 14 amino acids. Germline loops: CDR1 SGDLS, CDR2 YYNGEE. CDR3 in amino acids: CASSKQGALYEQYF. The CDR3 nucleotides are TGTGCCAGCAGCAAGCAGGGGGCACTCTACGAGCAGTACTTC.

The chain has TRBV14 and TRBJ2-7; D is unresolved. Germline V gene data show CDR1 as SGHDN and CDR2 as FVKESK. V lost 4 bases, J lost 0 bases, and 7 bases lay in between. The CDR3 covers 13 residues. CDR3 protein: CASSRLSSYEQYF. The CDR3, as DNA: TGTGCCAGCAGCCGTCTTAGCTCCTACGAGCAGTACTTC.

V and J are TRBV19 and TRBJ1-5; 11 bases match TRBD1. V shed 5 bases, J shed 6 bases, and the junction held 0 bases outside the gene matches. CDR1 and CDR2 from the germline V gene are LNHDA and SQIVND (reference sequence). The CDR3 totals 13 residues. CDR3: CASSGTGGQPQHF. In DNA, the CDR3 is TGTGCCAGTAGTGGGACAGGGGGTCAGCCCCAGCATTTT.

The chain employs TRBV18 and TRBJ1-2; D remains unclear. Trimming took off 2 bases at V and 2 bases at J, with 9 bases between the two ends. CDR3 size: 14 residues. Germline V gene data show CDR1 as KGHSH and CDR2 as LQKENI. The CDR3 loop is CASSPENKNYGYTF. The CDR3 bases are TGTGCCAGCTCACCAGAGAATAAAAACTATGGCTACACCTTC.